One and the same sample provided the 10 T cell receptor beta chains below, sequenced in a study of control samples from healthy donors and cancer patients. Assay used: immunoSEQ multiplex PCR; TCRdb lists only in-frame clones, some missing. Among 50,000 to 75,000 clones, 90% were seen once, and the ten largest hold around 5.4%. The sequenced sample was PBMCs. These receptors came from a man in his 60s with colorectal cancer.

The rearrangement links TRBV28 to TRBJ2-3, with TRBD2 matching 11 bases. V lost 5 bases, J lost 8 bases, and 24 bases stayed unmatched. The CDR3 is 20 amino acids. Germline V gives CDR1 MDHEN, CDR2 SYDVKM. CDR3 amino acids: CASSPPRGFLAGGISVTQYF. In DNA, the CDR3 is TGTGCCAGCAGTCCCCCCAGGGGGTTTCTAGCGGGGGGTATATCTGTTACGCAGTATTTT.

This clone was seen a single time. The chain carries TRBV5-1 and TRBJ2-3; D not resolved. Trimming left V 1 base short and J 0 bases short, with 12 bases between. Per germline, CDR1 SGHRS and CDR2 YFSETQ. The CDR3 covers 16 residues. CDR3 bases: TGCGCCAGCAGCTTGCCCCCTCGAAAAAGCACAGATACGCAGTATTTT. This encodes CASSLPPRKSTDTQYF.

The rearrangement uses TRBV14 and TRBJ2-2, with D perhaps matching TRBD2 (5 bases). Germline CDR1 and CDR2: SGHDN and FVKESK. The ends were cut back, 1 base at V and 4 bases at J, with 10 bases in the middle. The CDR3 covers 15 residues. The CDR3 loop is CASSQGVEVTGELFF. In DNA form, the CDR3 reads TGTGCCAGCAGCCAAGGGGTGGAGGTCACCGGGGAGCTGTTTTTT.

This clone was found a few times. This chain links TRBV11-1 with TRBJ1-3, with a possible D match to TRBD1 (6 bases). CDR1 SGHAT and CDR2 FQDESV come from the germline V gene (reference sequence). This CDR3 comprises 16 residues. Trimming left V 5 bases short and J 3 bases short, with 17 bases between. CDR3 in DNA: TGTGCCAGCAGCAACCGACAGGTCGATTATGGAAACACCATATATTTT. It is translated as CASSNRQVDYGNTIYF.

V usage is TRBV3-1 (or the pseudogene TRBV3-2) and J usage is TRBJ2-5; 7 bases line up with TRBD2. The V segment lost 1 base and the J segment 2 bases; nucleotides outside the gene matches: 4. This CDR3 contains 15 residues. Germline V gives CDR1 LGHDT, CDR2 YNNKEL (reference sequence). The DNA for the CDR3 is TGTGCCAGCAGCCAAGGCCTAGCGGTGCAAGAGACCCAGTACTTC. This gives the protein CASSQGLAVQETQYF.

This sequence joins TRBV2 and TRBJ2-5; 7 positions match TRBD2. Trimming cost V 5 bases and J 13 bases; bases outside gene matches: 13. The CDR3 has 13 residues. Germline values: CDR1 SNHLY, CDR2 FYNNEI. The CDR3 region has the DNA TGTGCCAGCAGTCCTGGACTAGTGATTCCTCCGTACTTC. Its translation: CASSPGLVIPPYF.

The CDR3 spells CASSEGLGFSSYNEQFF. In DNA, the CDR3 is TGTGCCAGCAGTGAAGGATTGGGGTTCAGCTCCTACAATGAGCAGTTCTTC. The chain links TRBV6-1 to TRBJ2-1; no clear D. Germline assignment: CDR1 MNHNS and CDR2 SASEGT. Between the trimmed V and J ends, which lost 1 base and 0 bases, there was a span of 13 bases. The CDR3 contains 17 residues.

The V gene is TRBV11-2, the J gene TRBJ2-7; D perhaps matches TRBD2 (6 bases). The V gene lost 1 base and the J gene lost 1 base, with 11 bases spanning the gap. The CDR3 covers 15 residues. Germline V gene data show CDR1 as SGHAT and CDR2 as FQNNGV. CDR3 loop: CASSLVRGSSYEQYF. The CDR3 DNA follows: TGTGCCAGCAGCTTAGTGCGGGGCAGTTCCTACGAGCAGTACTTC.

The V call is TRBV5-1, the J call TRBJ1-1; D call uncertain. Germline assignment: CDR1 SGHRS and CDR2 YFSETQ. The CDR3 runs to 14 residues. V gave up 4 bases and J gave up 6 bases, with 16 bases separating them. The CDR3 region is CASSPLGLEAEAFF. CDR3 nucleotides: TGCGCCAGCAGCCCCTTAGGTCTGGAAGCTGAAGCTTTCTTT. The entire variable domain, with the rest obtained from reference TRBV5-1 and TRBJ1-1, is as follows: KAGVTQTPRYLIKTRGQQVTLSCSPISGHRSVSWYQQTPGQGLQFLFEYFSETQRNKGNFPGRFSGRQFSNSRSEMNVSTLELGDSALYLCASSPLGLEAEAFFGQGTRLTVV.

This clone occurred a few times. The chain employs TRBV6-2 or TRBV6-3 and TRBJ1-2; 8 bases match TRBD1. This CDR3 contains 15 residues. V gave up 6 bases and J gave up 4 bases; unmatched junction bases: 10. Germline values: CDR1 MNHEY, CDR2 SVGEGT. In DNA, the CDR3 is TGTGCCAGCAGCGACCGGGACAGGCATTTCTATGGCTACACCTTC. Amino acid sequence: CASSDRDRHFYGYTF.